This is a list of T cell receptor beta chains from one sample in a study of beta chain features in type 1 diabetes. Produced via immunoSEQ multiplex PCR; TCRdb's table is partial and in-frame only. The top ten clones hold around 0.031% of a sample with about 230,000 clones, more than 9% of them seen once. Sequences were obtained from naive CD4+ T cells from blood. The receptors stem from a woman aged 18-30 years in good health. Both conserved end residues are part of each CDR3. A D gene is named only where the DNA matches it firmly. Clone size, where shown, is once, few, many, or a class for clones that have expanded.

V: TRBV5-1; J: TRBJ2-1; D: TRBD2; size: .; CDR3: CASGRTSGGYNEQFF; DNA: TGCGCCAGTGGCAGGACTAGCGGCGGATACAATGAGCAGTTCTTC
V: TRBV5-1; J: TRBJ2-5; D: TRBD2; size: few; CDR3: CASSWTSGGETQYF; DNA: TGCGCCAGCAGCTGGACTAGCGGGGGAGAGACCCAGTACTTC
V: TRBV5-4; J: TRBJ1-1; D: TRBD1; size: once; CDR3: CASSLDRGMNTEAFF; DNA: TGTGCCAGCAGCTTGGACAGGGGCATGAACACTGAAGCTTTCTTT
V: TRBV14; J: TRBJ2-5; D: .; size: few; CDR3: CASAGGGETQYF; DNA: TGTGCCAGCGCTGGGGGCGGAGAGACCCAGTACTTC
V: TRBV5-1; J: TRBJ2-5; D: .; size: few; CDR3: CASSFTGIQETQYF; DNA: TGCGCCAGCTCCTTTACGGGTATCCAAGAGACCCAGTACTTC
V: TRBV5-8; J: TRBJ2-1; D: .; size: .; CDR3: CASSFFGKANEQFF; DNA: TGTGCCAGCAGCTTTTTCGGGAAGGCTAATGAGCAGTTCTTC
V: TRBV7-6; J: TRBJ2-4; D: .; size: few; CDR3: CASSLSRGLAKNIQYF; DNA: TGTGCCAGCAGCTTATCCAGGGGCTTAGCCAAAAACATTCAGTACTTC
V: TRBV9; J: TRBJ2-3; D: .; size: .; CDR3: CASSTLVSTDTQYF; DNA: TGTGCCAGCAGCACTCTCGTAAGCACAGATACGCAGTATTTT
V: TRBV2; J: TRBJ1-4; D: TRBD1; size: few; CDR3: CASKWTGLGEKLFF; DNA: TGTGCCAGCAAATGGACAGGCCTGGGCGAAAAACTGTTTTTT
V: TRBV4-1; J: TRBJ2-3; D: .; size: .; CDR3: CASSQDLVQGSTDTQYF; DNA: TGCGCCAGCAGCCAAGACCTGGTCCAGGGAAGCACAGATACGCAGTATTTT
V: TRBV27; J: TRBJ2-5; D: TRBD1; size: .; CDR3: CASSSQTRTGSETQYF; DNA: TGTGCCAGCAGTTCTCAAACCCGGACAGGGTCAGAGACCCAGTACTTC
V: TRBV4-2; J: TRBJ2-1; D: .; size: few; CDR3: CASSRWGEGEVDNEQFF; DNA: TGTGCCAGCAGCCGGTGGGGGGAGGGGGAGGTGGACAATGAGCAGTTCTTC
V: TRBV11-2; J: TRBJ1-5; D: .; size: few; CDR3: CASSLDFDQPQHF; DNA: TGTGCCAGCAGCTTAGATTTCGATCAGCCCCAGCATTTT
V: TRBV6-5; J: TRBJ1-2; D: TRBD1; size: few; CDR3: CASSRTGDSYGYTF; DNA: TGTGCCAGCAGCCGGACAGGGGATAGCTATGGCTACACCTTC
V: TRBV7-9; J: TRBJ2-7; D: TRBD1; size: .; CDR3: CASSRGQGTYEQYF; DNA: TGTGCCAGCAGCCGGGGACAGGGGACCTACGAGCAGTACTTC
V: TRBV7-8; J: TRBJ2-2; D: .; size: .; CDR3: CASSLVDSFTGELFF; DNA: TGTGCCAGCAGCTTAGTGGACAGTTTCACCGGGGAGCTGTTTTTT
V: TRBV6-1; J: TRBJ2-2; D: .; size: .; CDR3: CASSQTGPGELFF; DNA: TGTGCCAGCAGTCAAACGGGTCCCGGGGAGCTGTTTTTT
V: TRBV6-5; J: TRBJ2-1; D: .; size: .; CDR3: CASSYPTYGAYNEQFF; DNA: TGTGCCAGCAGTTACCCCACATATGGTGCCTACAATGAGCAGTTCTTC
V: TRBV5-1; J: TRBJ2-1; D: TRBD2; size: .; CDR3: CASSLTSGVTAEQFF; DNA: TGCGCCAGCAGCTTGACTAGCGGGGTGACTGCTGAGCAGTTCTTC
V: TRBV4-2; J: TRBJ2-1; D: TRBD2; size: .; CDR3: CASSRPPGGAYNEQFF; DNA: TGTGCCAGCAGCCGCCCTCCGGGGGGGGCCTACAATGAGCAGTTCTTC
V: TRBV9; J: TRBJ2-1; D: TRBD2; size: few; CDR3: CASSPSGSYNEQFF; DNA: TGTGCCAGCAGCCCTAGCGGATCCTACAATGAGCAGTTCTTC
V: TRBV29-1; J: TRBJ1-6; D: .; size: few; CDR3: CSVTSCSYNSPLHF; DNA: TGCAGCGTCACAAGTTGCTCCTATAATTCACCCCTCCACTTT
V: TRBV10-2; J: TRBJ2-3; D: .; size: few; CDR3: CASGTTTDTQYF; DNA: TGCGCCAGCGGGACAACGACAGATACGCAGTATTTT
V: TRBV5-1; J: TRBJ2-7; D: .; size: .; CDR3: CASSLFYLSNEQYF; DNA: TGCGCCAGCAGCTTGTTTTACTTGAGCAACGAGCAGTACTTC
V: TRBV5-4; J: TRBJ2-5; D: .; size: .; CDR3: CASSSKREETQYF; DNA: TGTGCCAGCAGCTCTAAGCGGGAAGAGACCCAGTACTTC
V: TRBV30; J: TRBJ1-3; D: .; size: few; CDR3: CAWSKSSGNTIYF; DNA: TGTGCCTGGAGCAAGAGCTCTGGAAACACCATATATTTT
V: TRBV5-6; J: TRBJ1-1; D: .; size: few; CDR3: CASSWIQQVDTEAFF; DNA: TGTGCCAGCAGCTGGATTCAACAGGTTGACACTGAAGCTTTCTTT
V: TRBV29-1; J: TRBJ2-2; D: .; size: .; CDR3: CVGQNTGELFF; DNA: TGCGTGGGACAGAACACCGGGGAGCTGTTTTTT
V: TRBV5-5; J: TRBJ2-3; D: .; size: .; CDR3: CASSRGTSGTTSTDTQYF; DNA: TGTGCCAGCAGCCGAGGTACAAGCGGTACCACTAGCACAGATACGCAGTATTTT
V: TRBV29-1; J: TRBJ1-2; D: TRBD1; size: .; CDR3: CSHDRGGYTF; DNA: TGCAGCCACGACAGGGGTGGCTACACCTTC
V: TRBV7-2; J: TRBJ2-3; D: .; size: few; CDR3: CASSFRDNTDTQYF; DNA: TGTGCCAGCAGCTTTAGAGACAACACAGATACGCAGTATTTT
V: TRBV2; J: TRBJ2-3; D: TRBD1; size: .; CDR3: CASRDRTGLADTQYF; DNA: TGTGCCAGCAGGGACCGGACAGGGCTGGCAGATACGCAGTATTTT
V: TRBV7-9; J: TRBJ1-3; D: TRBD1; size: few; CDR3: CASSVQGTGNTIYF; DNA: TGTGCCAGCAGCGTACAGGGGACTGGAAACACCATATATTTT
V: TRBV9; J: TRBJ2-3; D: .; size: few; CDR3: CASSPRGGGPDTQYF; DNA: TGTGCCAGCAGCCCCCGCGGCGGAGGCCCGGATACGCAGTATTTT
V: TRBV21-1; J: TRBJ2-5; D: .; size: few; CDR3: CASSIDRDYHQETQYF; DNA: TGTGCCAGCAGCATAGACCGGGACTACCACCAAGAGACCCAGTACTTC
V: TRBV15; J: TRBJ2-1; D: TRBD2; size: .; CDR3: CATSRTPGTSGRNEQFF; DNA: TGTGCCACCAGCCGAACACCAGGGACTAGCGGGAGAAATGAGCAGTTCTTC
V: TRBV29-1; J: TRBJ2-1; D: TRBD2; size: .; CDR3: CSVGMAGGPGNEQFF; DNA: TGCAGCGTTGGAATGGCGGGAGGGCCGGGAAATGAGCAGTTCTTC
V: TRBV5-1; J: TRBJ1-1; D: .; size: .; CDR3: CASSPGVPGAFF; DNA: TGCGCCAGCAGCCCCGGGGTGCCGGGAGCTTTCTTT
V: TRBV6-1; J: TRBJ1-2; D: .; size: few; CDR3: CASRVTGVYGYTF; DNA: TGTGCCAGCAGGGTGACAGGCGTGTATGGCTACACCTTC
V: TRBV6-5; J: TRBJ1-2; D: .; size: few; CDR3: CASSYRRSNYGYTF; DNA: TGTGCCAGCAGTTACAGGAGGAGTAACTATGGCTACACCTTC
V: TRBV5-5; J: TRBJ2-4; D: .; size: .; CDR3: CASSSLVSPKNIQYF; DNA: TGTGCCAGCAGCTCCTTGGTCAGTCCCAAAAACATTCAGTACTTC
V: TRBV7-8; J: TRBJ2-3; D: TRBD2; size: few; CDR3: CASSSFSGSTDTQYF; DNA: TGTGCCAGCAGCTCCTTTAGCGGGAGCACAGATACGCAGTATTTT
V: TRBV4-1; J: TRBJ1-2; D: TRBD1; size: few; CDR3: CASSQEGGQGAGGYTF; DNA: TGCGCCAGCAGCCAAGAAGGGGGACAGGGGGCTGGCGGCTACACCTTC